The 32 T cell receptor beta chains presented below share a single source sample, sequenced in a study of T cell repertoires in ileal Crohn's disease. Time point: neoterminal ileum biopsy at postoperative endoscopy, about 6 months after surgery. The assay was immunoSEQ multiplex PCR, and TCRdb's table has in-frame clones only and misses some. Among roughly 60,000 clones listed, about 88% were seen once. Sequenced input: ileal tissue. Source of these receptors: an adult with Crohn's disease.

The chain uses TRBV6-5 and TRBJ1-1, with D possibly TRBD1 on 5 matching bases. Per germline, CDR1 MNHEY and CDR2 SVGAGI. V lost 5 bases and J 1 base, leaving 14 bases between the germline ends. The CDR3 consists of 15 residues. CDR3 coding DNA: TGTGCCAGCAGTACCCAGGGACTCCCGAACACTGAAGCTTTCTTT. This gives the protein CASSTQGLPNTEAFF.

CDR3 nucleotide sequence: TGCGCCAGCAGCTTGGCCGGACAGGGAGACTCACCCCTCCACTTT. The encoded protein is CASSLAGQGDSPLHF. The V and J genes are TRBV5-1 and TRBJ1-6; 8 bases fit TRBD1. The junction had 6 bases not matched to a gene; V was cut back by 0 bases and J by 10 bases. Germline V CDR1 and CDR2: SGHRS, YFSETQ. The CDR3 has 15 amino acids.

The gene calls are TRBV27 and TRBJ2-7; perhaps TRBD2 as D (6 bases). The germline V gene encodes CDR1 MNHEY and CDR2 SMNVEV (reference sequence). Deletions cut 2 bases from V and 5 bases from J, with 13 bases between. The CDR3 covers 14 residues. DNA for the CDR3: TGTGCCAGCAGTTTAGCGGGACCGCCCCACGAGCAGTACTTC. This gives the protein CASSLAGPPHEQYF.

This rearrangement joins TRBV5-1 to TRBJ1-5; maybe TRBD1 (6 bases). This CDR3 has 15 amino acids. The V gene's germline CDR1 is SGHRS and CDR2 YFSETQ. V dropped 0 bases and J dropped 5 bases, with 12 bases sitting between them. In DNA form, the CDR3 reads TGCGCCAGCAGCTTGGGGGGGCCGTGGGATCAGCCCCAGCATTTT. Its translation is CASSLGGPWDQPQHF. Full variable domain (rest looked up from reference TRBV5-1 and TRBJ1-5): KAGVTQTPRYLIKTRGQQVTLSCSPISGHRSVSWYQQTPGQGLQFLFEYFSETQRNKGNFPGRFSGRQFSNSRSEMNVSTLELGDSALYLCASSLGGPWDQPQHFGDGTRLSIL.

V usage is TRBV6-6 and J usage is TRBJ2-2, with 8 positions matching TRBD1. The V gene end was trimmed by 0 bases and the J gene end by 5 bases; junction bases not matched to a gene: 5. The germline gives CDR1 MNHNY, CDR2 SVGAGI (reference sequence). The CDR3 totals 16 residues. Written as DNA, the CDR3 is TGTGCCAGCAGTTACTCGCAGGGGGCTAGGACCGGGGAGCTGTTTTTT. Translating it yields CASSYSQGARTGELFF.

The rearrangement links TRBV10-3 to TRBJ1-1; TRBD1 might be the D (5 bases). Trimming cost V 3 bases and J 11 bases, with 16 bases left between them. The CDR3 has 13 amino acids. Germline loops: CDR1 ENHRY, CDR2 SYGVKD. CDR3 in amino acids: CAISDGSGLGAFF. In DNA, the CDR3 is TGTGCCATCAGTGACGGCTCAGGGTTGGGGGCTTTCTTT.

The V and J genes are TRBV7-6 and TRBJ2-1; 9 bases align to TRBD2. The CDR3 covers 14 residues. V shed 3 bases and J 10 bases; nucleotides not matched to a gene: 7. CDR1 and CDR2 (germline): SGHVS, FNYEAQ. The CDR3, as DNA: TGTGCCAGCAGCTTGCGGGAGGGCCCTCGCGAGCAGTTCTTC. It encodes CASSLREGPREQFF.

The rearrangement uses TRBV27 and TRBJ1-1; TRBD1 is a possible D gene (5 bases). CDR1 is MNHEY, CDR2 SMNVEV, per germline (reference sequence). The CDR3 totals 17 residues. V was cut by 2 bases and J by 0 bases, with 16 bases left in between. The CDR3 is CASSLKEGYGMNTEAFF. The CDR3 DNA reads TGTGCCAGCAGTTTAAAGGAGGGGTATGGAATGAACACTGAAGCTTTCTTT.

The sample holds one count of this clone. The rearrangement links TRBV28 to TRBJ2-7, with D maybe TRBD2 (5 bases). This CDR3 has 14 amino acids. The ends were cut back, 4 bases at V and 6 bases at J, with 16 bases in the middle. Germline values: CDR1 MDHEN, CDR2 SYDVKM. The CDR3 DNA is TGTGCCAGCAGTTATGGGCGGGCCTCGGGCGAGCAGTACGTC. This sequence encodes CASSYGRASGEQYV.

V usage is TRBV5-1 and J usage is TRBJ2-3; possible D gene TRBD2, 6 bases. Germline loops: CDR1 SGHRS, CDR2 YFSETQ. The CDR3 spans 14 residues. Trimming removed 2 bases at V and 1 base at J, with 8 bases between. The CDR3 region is CASSFGGGTDTQYF. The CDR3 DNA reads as TGCGCCAGCAGCTTCGGCGGGGGCACAGATACGCAGTATTTT.

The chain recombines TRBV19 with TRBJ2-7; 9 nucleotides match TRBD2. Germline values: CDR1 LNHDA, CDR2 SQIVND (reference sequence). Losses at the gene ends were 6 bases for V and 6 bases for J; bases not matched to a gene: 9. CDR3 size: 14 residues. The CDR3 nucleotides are TGTGCCAGTAGCGCTTTTAGCGGGAGAGGCGAGCAGTACTTC. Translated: CASSAFSGRGEQYF.

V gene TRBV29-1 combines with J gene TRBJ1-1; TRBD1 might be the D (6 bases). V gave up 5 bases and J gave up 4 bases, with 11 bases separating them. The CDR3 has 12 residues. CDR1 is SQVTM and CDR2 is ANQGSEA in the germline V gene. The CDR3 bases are TGCAGCGTTCAGGGGATGATCACTGAAGCTTTCTTT. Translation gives CSVQGMITEAFF.

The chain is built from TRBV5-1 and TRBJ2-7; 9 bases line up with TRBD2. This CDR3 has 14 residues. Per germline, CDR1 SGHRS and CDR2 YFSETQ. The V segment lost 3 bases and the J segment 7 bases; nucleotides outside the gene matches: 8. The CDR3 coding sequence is TGCGCCAGCAGCTCGATAGCGGGAGTAGGAGAGCAGTACTTC. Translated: CASSSIAGVGEQYF.

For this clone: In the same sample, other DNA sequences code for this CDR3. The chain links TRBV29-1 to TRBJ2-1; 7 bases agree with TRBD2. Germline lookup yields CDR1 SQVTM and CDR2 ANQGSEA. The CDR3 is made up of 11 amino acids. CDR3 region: CSGGGRNEQFF. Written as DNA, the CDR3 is TGCAGTGGGGGGGGTCGGAATGAGCAGTTCTTC.

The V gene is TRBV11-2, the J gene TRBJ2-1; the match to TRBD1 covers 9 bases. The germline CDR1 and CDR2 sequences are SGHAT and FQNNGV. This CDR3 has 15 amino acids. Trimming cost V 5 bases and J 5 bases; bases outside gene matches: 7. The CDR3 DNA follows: TGTGCCAGCAGCCGAGGACAGGGGCAGGACAATGAGCAGTTCTTC. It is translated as CASSRGQGQDNEQFF. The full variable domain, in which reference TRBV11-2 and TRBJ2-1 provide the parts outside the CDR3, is EAGVAQSPRYKIIEKRQSVAFWCNPISGHATLYWYQQILGQGPKLLIQFQNNGVVDDSQLPKDRFSAERLKGVDSTLKIQPAKLEDSAVYLCASSRGQGQDNEQFFGPGTRLTVL.

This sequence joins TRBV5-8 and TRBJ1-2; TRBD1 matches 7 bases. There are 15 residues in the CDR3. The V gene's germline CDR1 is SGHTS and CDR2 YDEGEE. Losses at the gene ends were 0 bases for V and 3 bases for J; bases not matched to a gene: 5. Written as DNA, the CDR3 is TGTGCCAGCAGCTTGGAGGGGGCCGCGGACTATGGCTACACCTTC. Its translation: CASSLEGAADYGYTF.

The CDR3 bases are TGTGCCAGCAGCTTGTCCCTGACAGAACATGGCTACACCTTC. Residues: CASSLSLTEHGYTF. The rearrangement links TRBV5-4 to TRBJ1-2; maybe TRBD1 (5 bases). Per germline, CDR1 SGHNT and CDR2 YYREEE (reference sequence). V lost 1 base and J lost 6, with 13 bases in between. This CDR3 is 14 amino acids long.

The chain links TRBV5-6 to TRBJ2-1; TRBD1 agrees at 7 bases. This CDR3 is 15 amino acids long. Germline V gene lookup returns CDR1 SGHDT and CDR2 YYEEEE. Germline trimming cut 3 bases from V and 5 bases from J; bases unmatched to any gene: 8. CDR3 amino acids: CASSSFDRANNEQFF. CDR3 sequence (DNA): TGTGCCAGCAGCTCCTTCGACAGGGCGAACAATGAGCAGTTCTTC.

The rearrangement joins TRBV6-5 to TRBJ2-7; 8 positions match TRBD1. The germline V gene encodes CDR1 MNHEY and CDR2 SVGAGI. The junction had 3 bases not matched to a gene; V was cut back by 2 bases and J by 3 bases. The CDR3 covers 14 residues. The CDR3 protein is CASSYRGTGYEQYV. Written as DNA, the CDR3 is TGTGCCAGCAGTTACCGCGGGACAGGCTACGAGCAGTACGTC.

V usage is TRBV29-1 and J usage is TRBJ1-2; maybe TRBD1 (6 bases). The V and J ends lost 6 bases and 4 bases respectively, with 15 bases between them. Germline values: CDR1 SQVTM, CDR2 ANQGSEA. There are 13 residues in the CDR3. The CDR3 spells CSVAQGQSYGYTF. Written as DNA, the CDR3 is TGCAGCGTGGCCCAAGGACAGTCCTATGGCTACACCTTC.

The CDR3: CASSLSGTSGTGELFF. The DNA for the CDR3 is TGTGCCAGCAGCCTTTCCGGGACTAGCGGGACCGGGGAGCTGTTTTTT. The chain joins TRBV6-6 to TRBJ2-2, with 12 bases identical to TRBD2. The CDR3 has 16 amino acids. V lost 6 bases, J lost 5 bases, and 7 bases stayed unmatched. Germline V gives CDR1 MNHNY, CDR2 SVGAGI (reference sequence).

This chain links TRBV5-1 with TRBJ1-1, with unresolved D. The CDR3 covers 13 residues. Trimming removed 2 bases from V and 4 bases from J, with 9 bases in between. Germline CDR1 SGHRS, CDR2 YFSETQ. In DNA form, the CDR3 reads TGCGCCAGCAGCTTCCTGCGTGGCACTGAAGCTTTCTTT. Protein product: CASSFLRGTEAFF.

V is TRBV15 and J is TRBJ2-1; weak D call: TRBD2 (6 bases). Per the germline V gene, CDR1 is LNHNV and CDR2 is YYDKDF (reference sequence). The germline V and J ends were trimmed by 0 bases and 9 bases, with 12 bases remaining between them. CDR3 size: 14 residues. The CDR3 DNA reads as TGTGCCACCAGCAGAGAAGGGAGGTCCGGTGAGCAGTTCTTC. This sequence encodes CATSREGRSGEQFF.

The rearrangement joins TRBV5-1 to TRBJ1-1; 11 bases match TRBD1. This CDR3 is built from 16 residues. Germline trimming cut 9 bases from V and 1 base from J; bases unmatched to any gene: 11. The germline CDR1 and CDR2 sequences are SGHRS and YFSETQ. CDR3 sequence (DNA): TGCGCCACTAAGGGCGGACAGGGGGCTCCGAACACTGAAGCTTTCTTT. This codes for CATKGGQGAPNTEAFF.

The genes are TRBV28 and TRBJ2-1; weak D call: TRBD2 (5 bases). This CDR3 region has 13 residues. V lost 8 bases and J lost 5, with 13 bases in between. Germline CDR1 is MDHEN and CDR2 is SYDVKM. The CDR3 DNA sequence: TGTGCCAGCGAGAAGGACGGGGACAATGAGCAGTTCTTC. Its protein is CASEKDGDNEQFF.

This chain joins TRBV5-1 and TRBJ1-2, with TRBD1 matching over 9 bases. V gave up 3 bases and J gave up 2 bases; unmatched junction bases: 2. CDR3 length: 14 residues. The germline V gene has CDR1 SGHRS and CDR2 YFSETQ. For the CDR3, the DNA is TGCGCCAGCAGCTCGGGACAGGGCAACTATGGCTACACCTTC. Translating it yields CASSSGQGNYGYTF.

The CDR3 loop reads CASRPTSSGGYEQYV. The CDR3 nucleotides are TGTGCCAGCAGACCAACCTCTAGCGGGGGCTACGAGCAGTACGTC. This sequence joins TRBV11-2 and TRBJ2-7, with TRBD2 identical over 10 bases. Looked up from germline, CDR1 is SGHAT and CDR2 is FQNNGV. The CDR3 has 15 residues. V lost 6 bases to trimming and J lost 3 bases; unmatched junction nucleotides: 8.

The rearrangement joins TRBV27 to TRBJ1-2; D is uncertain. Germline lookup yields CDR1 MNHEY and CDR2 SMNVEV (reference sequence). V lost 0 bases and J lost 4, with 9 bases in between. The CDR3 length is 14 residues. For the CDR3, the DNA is TGTGCCAGCAGTTTATCGATTAACGGCTATGGCTACACCTTC. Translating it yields CASSLSINGYGYTF.

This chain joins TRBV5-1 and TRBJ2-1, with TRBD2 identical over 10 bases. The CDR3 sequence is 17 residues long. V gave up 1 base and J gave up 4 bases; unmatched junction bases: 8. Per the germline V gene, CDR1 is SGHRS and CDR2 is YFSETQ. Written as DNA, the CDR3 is TGCGCCAGCAGCTTGAAGAGCGGGGGGGACCCGTACAATGAGCAGTTCTTC. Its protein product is CASSLKSGGDPYNEQFF.

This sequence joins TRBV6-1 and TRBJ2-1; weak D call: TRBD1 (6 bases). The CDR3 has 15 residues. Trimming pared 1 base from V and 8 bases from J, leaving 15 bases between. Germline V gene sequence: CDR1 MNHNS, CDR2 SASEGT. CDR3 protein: CASSEVGPGVDEQFF. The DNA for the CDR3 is TGTGCCAGCAGTGAAGTAGGGCCAGGGGTTGATGAGCAGTTCTTC.

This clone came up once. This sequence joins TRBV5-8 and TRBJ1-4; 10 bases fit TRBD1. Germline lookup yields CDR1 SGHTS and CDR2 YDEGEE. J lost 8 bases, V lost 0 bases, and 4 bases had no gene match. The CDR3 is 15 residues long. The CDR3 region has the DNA TGTGCCAGCAGCTTGGCAGGACAGGGGGTGGAAAAACTGTTTTTT. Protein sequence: CASSLAGQGVEKLFF.

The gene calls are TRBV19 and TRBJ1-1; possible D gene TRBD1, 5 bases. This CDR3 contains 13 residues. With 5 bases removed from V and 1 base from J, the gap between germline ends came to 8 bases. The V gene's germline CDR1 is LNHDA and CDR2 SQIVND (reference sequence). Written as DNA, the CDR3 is TGTGCCAGTAGTCTTCAGGGGAACACTGAAGCTTTCTTT. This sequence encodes CASSLQGNTEAFF.